The sequence of this TCR beta chain was determined in a study of Graves' ophthalmopathy and Graves' hyperthyroidism. On this clonotype itself: Its antigen is unidentified.

Germline CDR1 is MNHNS and CDR2 is SASEGT. This CDR3 is 15 amino acids long. V lost 2 bases and J lost 5, with 15 bases in between. Hyperthyroidism was considered stable when no ophthalmopathy appeared within 18 months of follow-up. Diagnosis relied on clinical symptoms, serum thyroxine, TRAb, thyroid ultrasound and orbital computed tomography. TCR beta CDR3 regions were amplified from RNA transcripts. First-round RT-PCR with HTBI primers preceded a second-round multiplex PCR. TCRdb reanalysed the multiplex PCR reads using MiXCR and keeps one entry per CDR3 protein. Of 350,000 to 400,000 distinct CDR3 sequences in the sample, about 16% were seen once. Regarding the study as a whole: Stable hyperthyroidism and ophthalmopathy were told apart by a 13-signature model, which achieved 87.88% sensitivity and just over 80% specificity. Ophthalmopathy progression predictions by the model showed roughly 77% specificity and 70.59% sensitivity.

Sequenced material: peripheral blood. The chain recombines TRBV6-1 with TRBJ1-2; D remains ambiguous. This sequence originates from a woman between 18 and 29 years old with stable Graves' hyperthyroidism. The CDR3 DNA reads as TGTGCCAGCAGTGAAAAGGAGGGAGACTTTTATGGCTACACCTTC. It codes for CASSEKEGDFYGYTF.